This passage covers 32 T cell receptor beta chains from one sample sequenced in a study of spatial heterogeneity in lung cancer. TCRdb redid the calling of the 5' RACE reads with MiXCR, one entry per CDR3 protein. The sample has around 25,000 distinct CDR3 sequences; roughly 13% are singletons. Regarding time point: sample taken at primary tumor resection. Whole RNA, isolated from tumor, nontumor lung or frozen PBMC, was sequenced without prior sorting. The sample consisted of PBMCs, taken at surgery. The receptor set was obtained from a female donor with early-stage non-small cell lung cancer.

This clonotype was detected ten times or more. Written as DNA, the CDR3 is TGTGCCAGCAGCCAAGTCGGAAACTACAATGAGCAGTTCTTC. Its translation is CASSQVGNYNEQFF. The chain joins TRBV3-1 to TRBJ2-1; no firm D call. CDR3 length equals 14 residues. Germline CDR1 is LGHDT and CDR2 is YNNKEL (reference sequence). V lost 1 base and J 3 bases, leaving 7 bases between the germline ends.

Ten or more counts support this clonotype. The chain links TRBV21-1 to TRBJ2-6; the table's D call, TRBD1, has no DNA check behind it. TRBV21-1 is an annotated pseudogene. The CDR3 sequence is 18 residues long. The CDR3 spells CASSKPGQATSGANVLTF. CDR3 coding DNA: TGTGCCAGCAGCAAACCGGGACAGGCCACCTCTGGGGCCAACGTCCTGACTTTC.

A word on this clonotype: Just one base apart from a much larger clone, this may be a read error. The chain joins TRBV28 to TRBJ2-7; 12 bases agree with TRBD2. Germline CDR1 MDHEN, CDR2 SYDVKM. The CDR3 is made up of 12 amino acids. CDR3 nucleotide sequence: TGTGCCGGCAGTTTGACTAGCGGGAGATCGTCCTTC. It encodes CAGSLTSGRSSF.

This clonotype appeared many times. J is TRBJ2-7 and V is TRBV30, with D perhaps assigned TRBD1 or TRBD2 (5 bases each). In germline, CDR1 is GTSNPN, CDR2 SVGIG (reference sequence). V lost 2 bases and J lost 6, with 17 bases in between. There are 14 residues in the CDR3. The CDR3 protein is CAWSPWDRGSEQYF. The CDR3 DNA reads TGTGCCTGGAGTCCCTGGGACCGCGGATCCGAGCAGTACTTC.

Judged by abundance, this clonotype is medium-sized. V gene TRBV11-2 combines with J gene TRBJ1-2; D perhaps matches TRBD1 (5 bases). This CDR3 comprises 15 residues. The germline V gene has CDR1 SGHAT and CDR2 FQNNGV. V lost 1 base and J lost 8, with 17 bases in between. The CDR3 here is CASSLVYVVRTGYTF. CDR3 sequence (DNA): TGTGCCAGCAGCTTAGTTTATGTGGTTAGGACAGGCTACACCTTC. The whole variable domain, remainder taken from reference TRBV11-2 and TRBJ1-2, is EAGVAQSPRYKIIEKRQSVAFWCNPISGHATLYWYQQILGQGPKLLIQFQNNGVVDDSQLPKDRFSAERLKGVDSTLKIQPAKLEDSAVYLCASSLVYVVRTGYTFGSGTRLTVV.

This clonotype was counted ten times or more. This chain uses TRBV28 with TRBJ2-1; 9 bases are shared with TRBD1. After removal of 4 bases from V and 0 bases from J, the junction contained 4 bases not matched to a gene. The CDR3 sequence is 16 residues long. Germline V gives CDR1 MDHEN, CDR2 SYDVKM. The CDR3 is CASSSQTGGSYNEQFF. CDR3 nucleotides: TGTGCCAGCAGTTCACAGACAGGGGGCTCCTACAATGAGCAGTTCTTC.

This clonotype has a count of ten or more. V usage is TRBV4-3 and J usage is TRBJ2-1; D might be TRBD1 (5 bases). The V end lost 2 bases, the J end lost 2 bases, and 10 bases lay between the germline ends. CDR1 and CDR2 (germline): LGHNA, YSLEER. There are 15 residues in the CDR3. CDR3 loop: CASSQSRGAYNEQFF. The CDR3 DNA follows: TGCGCCAGCAGCCAAAGTAGGGGCGCCTACAATGAGCAGTTCTTC.

The chain has TRBV12-3 or TRBV12-4 and TRBJ1-4; D uncertain. V was cut by 2 bases and J by 4 bases, with 5 bases left in between. This CDR3 is built from 13 residues. Here the CDR3 DNA reads TGTGCCAGCAGTTTACAGGTTAATGAAAAACTGTTTTTT. It is translated as CASSLQVNEKLFF.

This clonotype was seen many times. The gene calls are TRBV12-3 or TRBV12-4 and TRBJ1-2; TRBD1 aligns across 11 bases. CDR3 length: 16 amino acids. V dropped 6 bases and J dropped 7; count of bases not matched to a gene: 13. The chain's CDR3 is CASSTGTGGLDGGYTF. CDR3 sequence (DNA): TGTGCCAGCAGCACCGGGACAGGGGGATTGGACGGTGGCTACACCTTC.

This clonotype was observed many times. DNA for the CDR3: TGCGCCAGCAGCGCCCATACGAACACCGGGGAGCTGTTTTTT. Translation: CASSAHTNTGELFF. The chain has TRBV5-1 and TRBJ2-2, with D unclear. There are 14 residues in the CDR3. Per germline, CDR1 SGHRS and CDR2 YFSETQ. Trimming took off 4 bases at V and 0 bases at J, with 7 bases between the two ends. Based on the CDR3 plus reference TRBV5-1 and TRBJ2-2, the full variable domain is KAGVTQTPRYLIKTRGQQVTLSCSPISGHRSVSWYQQTPGQGLQFLFEYFSETQRNKGNFPGRFSGRQFSNSRSEMNVSTLELGDSALYLCASSAHTNTGELFFGEGSRLTVL.

This clonotype was detected only once. The rearrangement uses TRBV9 and TRBJ1-2; D may be TRBD1 (5 bases). Germline-derived CDR1 and CDR2 are SGDLS and YYNGEE. V was clipped by 3 bases and J by 1 base, with 13 bases between them. This CDR3 comprises 15 residues. For the CDR3, the DNA is TGTGCCAGCAGCGCGTGGGACGACGATAACTATGGCTACACCTTC. Encoded protein: CASSAWDDDNYGYTF.

In this sample, this clonotype turned up many times. The chain joins TRBV6-6 to TRBJ2-7; tentatively, D is TRBD2 (6 bases). V was clipped by 2 bases and J by 1 base, with 12 bases between them. The CDR3 spans 15 residues. CDR1 is MNHNY and CDR2 is SVGAGI in the germline V gene (reference sequence). CDR3 sequence reads: CASSYRGVRSYEQYV. As DNA, the CDR3 is TGTGCCAGCAGTTACCGCGGGGTGAGATCCTACGAGCAGTACGTC.

This clonotype came up many times. The chain has TRBV12-3 or TRBV12-4 and TRBJ2-1; D remains unclear. Trimming took off 1 base at V and 8 bases at J, with 12 bases between the two ends. This CDR3 has 14 amino acids. Here the CDR3 DNA reads TGTGCCAGCAGTTTAGTTTCTGGGGTCTATGAGCAGTTCTTC. This translates into CASSLVSGVYEQFF.

This clonotype was found many times. The V call is TRBV20-1, the J call TRBJ2-5, with D possibly being TRBD1 (6 bases). Deletions cut 1 base from V and 10 bases from J, with 10 bases between. The CDR3 extends over 11 amino acids. Germline V lookup: CDR1 DFQATT, CDR2 SNEGSKA (reference sequence). The DNA of the CDR3 is TGCAGTGCTAGAGGCAGGGGAAGCCAGTACTTC. Residues: CSARGRGSQYF.

This chain uses TRBV4-2 with TRBJ2-1; 11 nucleotides match TRBD2. After removal of 0 bases from V and 3 bases from J, the junction contained 1 base not matched to a gene. Germline assignment: CDR1 LGHNA and CDR2 YNFKEQ. The CDR3 sequence is 16 residues long. The CDR3 here is CASSQDGTSGYNEQFF. DNA for the CDR3: TGTGCCAGCAGCCAAGATGGGACTAGCGGCTACAATGAGCAGTTCTTC.

This clonotype came up many times. The V gene is TRBV2, the J gene TRBJ2-1; D is perhaps TRBD2 (5 bases). The CDR3 length is 14 residues. V lost 7 bases, J lost 3 bases, and 13 bases lay in between. The V gene's germline CDR1 is SNHLY and CDR2 FYNNEI. In DNA, the CDR3 is TGTGCCAGCAACCCGTCCCGGGGCTACAATGAGCAGTTCTTC. Amino acid sequence: CASNPSRGYNEQFF. Looking up the rest from reference TRBV2 and TRBJ2-1 gives the full variable domain: EPEVTQTPSHQVTQMGQEVILRCVPISNHLYFYWYRQILGQKVEFLVSFYNNEISEKSEIFDDQFSVERPDGSNFTLKIRSTKLEDSAMYFCASNPSRGYNEQFFGPGTRLTVL.

This clonotype was seen ten or more times. The chain uses TRBV7-2 and TRBJ1-4, with TRBD1 matching 8 bases. Trimming removed 2 bases from V and 8 bases from J; junction bases left unmatched: 19. This CDR3 region has 19 residues. Germline-derived CDR1 and CDR2 are SGHTA and FQGNSA. As DNA, the CDR3 is TGTGCCAGCAGCTTAAAGCCGCCAGGGGGCTTGGCCCAGCACGAAAAACTGTTTTTT. Protein product: CASSLKPPGGLAQHEKLFF. Drawing the rest from reference TRBV7-2 and TRBJ1-4, the complete variable domain is GAGVSQSPSNKVTEKGKDVELRCDPISGHTALYWYRQSLGQGLEFLIYFQGNSAPDKSGLPSDRFSAERTGGSVSTLTIQRTQQEDSAVYLCASSLKPPGGLAQHEKLFFGSGTQLSVL.

This clonotype was picked up many times. V gene TRBV7-2 combines with J gene TRBJ2-2; possibly TRBD2 for D (6 bases). Trimming cost V 5 bases and J 5 bases, with 18 bases left between them. This CDR3 spans 16 amino acids. CDR1 and CDR2 (germline): SGHTA, FQGNSA. CDR3 in DNA: TGTGCCAGCAGCGGAGGCGGGGCTAGCGTAACCGGGGAGCTGTTTTTT. Protein: CASSGGGASVTGELFF.

This clonotype has a count of ten or more. The V and J genes are TRBV2 and TRBJ1-1; TRBD1 agrees at 8 bases. Losses at the gene ends were 6 bases for V and 5 bases for J; bases not matched to a gene: 5. This CDR3 comprises 13 residues. From germline, CDR1 is SNHLY and CDR2 FYNNEI. CDR3 sequence reads: CASSADRETEAFF. CDR3 nucleotide sequence: TGTGCCAGCAGCGCGGACAGGGAGACTGAAGCTTTCTTT. The entire variable domain, with the rest obtained from reference TRBV2 and TRBJ1-1, is as follows: EPEVTQTPSHQVTQMGQEVILRCVPISNHLYFYWYRQILGQKVEFLVSFYNNEISEKSEIFDDQFSVERPDGSNFTLKIRSTKLEDSAMYFCASSADRETEAFFGQGTRLTVV.

This clonotype has ten or more counts. The chain couples TRBV4-2 to TRBJ2-1; no reliable D call. V lost 0 bases, J lost 6 bases, and 18 bases lay in between. Germline CDR1 is LGHNA and CDR2 is YNFKEQ. The CDR3 is 17 amino acids. As DNA, the CDR3 is TGTGCCAGCAGCCAAGATCCCGGGTCCGATCGTGGCAATGAGCAGTTCTTC. Its protein is CASSQDPGSDRGNEQFF.

In its sample, this clonotype was seen a few times. V is TRBV7-2 and J is TRBJ2-7, with D possibly called TRBD1 or TRBD2 (5 bases each). Germline V gene data show CDR1 as SGHTA and CDR2 as FQGNSA. This CDR3 has 16 amino acids. V was cut by 5 bases and J by 0 bases, with 17 bases left in between. The chain's CDR3 is CASSLTGTGISYEQYF. In DNA, the CDR3 is TGTGCCAGCAGCCTAACCGGGACGGGTATCTCCTACGAGCAGTACTTC.

The chain employs TRBV20-1 and TRBJ2-1; 9 bases line up with TRBD2. Germline V gene sequence: CDR1 DFQATT, CDR2 SNEGSKA (reference sequence). CDR3 size: 15 residues. Losses at the gene ends were 3 bases for V and 5 bases for J; bases not matched to a gene: 8. The CDR3 nucleotides read TGCAGTGCTAGGCCCATAGCGGGAGTAAACAATGAGCAGTTCTTC. Amino acid sequence: CSARPIAGVNNEQFF.

Ten or more counts support this clonotype. The chain links TRBV21-1 to TRBJ2-7; the table names TRBD1, a call not compared with the DNA. TRBV21-1 is recorded as a pseudogene. CDR3 length equals 15 residues. CDR3 in amino acids: CASSKGGQGLYEQYV. Here the CDR3 DNA reads TGTGCCAGCAGCAAAGGAGGACAGGGACTCTACGAGCAGTACGTC.

This clonotype was observed a handful of times. The genes are TRBV20-1 and TRBJ2-3; D ambiguous. Trimming removed 4 bases at V and 2 bases at J, with 7 bases between. This CDR3 has 12 residues. The germline gives CDR1 DFQATT, CDR2 SNEGSKA (reference sequence). CDR3 nucleotide sequence: TGCAGTGCTACCACCCACACAGATACGCAGTATTTT. Its translation: CSATTHTDTQYF.

The sample holds many counts of this clonotype. The CDR3: CASKRLPTDLEGYTF. CDR3 DNA sequence: TGTGCCAGCAAAAGGCTTCCCACGGATTTAGAAGGCTACACCTTC. V gene TRBV2 combines with J gene TRBJ1-2, with D hard to call. Trimming took 7 bases from V and 8 from J, leaving 23 bases between them. Germline V CDR1 and CDR2: SNHLY, FYNNEI. This CDR3 is built from 15 residues.

This clonotype was counted at least ten times. This rearrangement joins TRBV14 to TRBJ2-7; 9 nucleotides align to TRBD2. Per the germline V gene, CDR1 is SGHDN and CDR2 is FVKESK. The V and J ends lost 1 base and 2 bases, in that order; junction bases with no gene match: 3. This CDR3 spans 15 amino acids. DNA of the CDR3: TGTGCCAGCAGCCAAGCCCTAGCGGGAACCTACGAGCAGTACTTC. It codes for CASSQALAGTYEQYF.

This clonotype appeared many times. The chain recombines TRBV7-2 with TRBJ2-1; 10 nucleotides line up with TRBD1. Germline-derived CDR1 and CDR2 are SGHTA and FQGNSA. CDR3 length: 16 amino acids. J gave up 6 bases and V 3 bases, and 8 bases lay outside the gene matches. The CDR3 nucleotides read TGTGCCAGCAGCTTTGGACCGGGACAGGGGTTCAATGAGCAGTTCTTC. Translation gives CASSFGPGQGFNEQFF.

The table lists this clonotype with many counts. The rearrangement uses TRBV11-2 and TRBJ2-1, with no clear D. The CDR3 spans 13 residues. V lost 1 base, J lost 5 bases, and 6 bases lay in between. Per germline, CDR1 SGHAT and CDR2 FQNNGV. The CDR3 region is CASSLVVNNEQFF. The CDR3 bases are TGTGCCAGCAGCTTAGTGGTGAACAATGAGCAGTTCTTC.

There are a few counts of this clonotype. The J gene is TRBJ2-7, the V gene TRBV14; 10 bases map to TRBD1. This CDR3 comprises 15 residues. V was clipped by 0 bases and J by 6 bases; unmatched bases: 5. Germline loops: CDR1 SGHDN, CDR2 FVKESK. CDR3 DNA: TGTGCCAGCAGCCAAGATCTTGGGACAGGGGTCGAGCAGTACTTC. Translation gives CASSQDLGTGVEQYF.

This clonotype was seen ten or more times. The chain is built from TRBV19 and TRBJ2-2, with TRBD2 identical over 7 bases. V shed 7 bases and J 6 bases; nucleotides not matched to a gene: 8. The germline V gene has CDR1 LNHDA and CDR2 SQIVND (reference sequence). This CDR3 contains 14 residues. The CDR3 region has the DNA TGTGCCAGTACCCAGCGGGGTTGGGCCGGGGAGCTGTTTTTT. Protein sequence: CASTQRGWAGELFF. Full variable domain (outside the CDR3, taken from reference TRBV19 and TRBJ2-2): DGGITQSPKYLFRKEGQNVTLSCEQNLNHDAMYWYRQDPGQGLRLIYYSQIVNDFQKGDIAEGYSVSREKKESFPLTVTSAQKNPTAFYLCASTQRGWAGELFFGEGSRLTVL.

This clonotype was counted ten times or more. V and J are TRBV27 and TRBJ2-3; TRBD2 might be the D (6 bases). The CDR3 is 15 amino acids. The germline V gene has CDR1 MNHEY and CDR2 SMNVEV (reference sequence). Trimming left V 2 bases short and J 8 bases short, with 17 bases between. The CDR3 protein is CASSLHGSTQGTQYF. The CDR3 DNA reads as TGTGCCAGCAGTTTACACGGGAGTACCCAGGGTACGCAGTATTTT.

This clonotype was detected ten times or more. This rearrangement joins TRBV7-2 to TRBJ2-7, with 7 bases matching TRBD1. J gave up 3 bases and V 4 bases, and 6 bases lay outside the gene matches. Germline CDR1 and CDR2: SGHTA and FQGNSA. The CDR3 length is 14 residues. The CDR3 spells CASSSGTVNYEQYF. In nucleotides, the CDR3 is TGTGCCAGCAGCTCCGGGACAGTAAACTACGAGCAGTACTTC.